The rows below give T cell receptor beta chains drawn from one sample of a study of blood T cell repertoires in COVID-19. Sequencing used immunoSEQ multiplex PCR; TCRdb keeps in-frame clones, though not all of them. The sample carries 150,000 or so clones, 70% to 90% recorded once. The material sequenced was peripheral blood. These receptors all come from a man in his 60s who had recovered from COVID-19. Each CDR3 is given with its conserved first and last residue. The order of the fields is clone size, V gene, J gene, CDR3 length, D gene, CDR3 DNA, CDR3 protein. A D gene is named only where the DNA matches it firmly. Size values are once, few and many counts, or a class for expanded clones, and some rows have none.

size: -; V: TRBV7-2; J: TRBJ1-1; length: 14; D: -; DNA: TGTGCCAGCAGCCGGAACACAGGGAACACTGAAGCTTTCTTT; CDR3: CASSRNTGNTEAFF
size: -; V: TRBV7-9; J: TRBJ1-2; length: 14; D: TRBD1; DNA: TGTGCCAGCAGCACCCCGACAGGGGCCTCTGGCTACACCTTC; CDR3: CASSTPTGASGYTF
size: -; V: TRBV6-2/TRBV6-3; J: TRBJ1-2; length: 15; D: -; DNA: TGTGCCAGCAGCGAGGGGACGGGAGTGAACTATGGCTACACCTTC; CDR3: CASSEGTGVNYGYTF
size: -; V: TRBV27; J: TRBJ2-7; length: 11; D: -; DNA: TGTGCCGCAGCGACCTCCTACGAGCAGTACTTC; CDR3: CAAATSYEQYF
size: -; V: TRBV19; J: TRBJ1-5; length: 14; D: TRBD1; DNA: TGTGCCAGTAGCCACAGGGGGGAAGGACAGCCCCAGCATTTT; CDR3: CASSHRGEGQPQHF
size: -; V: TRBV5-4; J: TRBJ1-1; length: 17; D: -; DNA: TGTGCCAGCAGCAAGGGCGGCAGTGGGGGCCTCGGGACTGAAGCTTTCTTT; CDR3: CASSKGGSGGLGTEAFF
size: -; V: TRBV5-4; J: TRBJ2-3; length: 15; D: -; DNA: TGTGCCAGCAGCTTGACGTGGGGGGGCACAGATACGCAGTATTTT; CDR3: CASSLTWGGTDTQYF
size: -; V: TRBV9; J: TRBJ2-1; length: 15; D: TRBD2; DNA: TGTGCCAGCAGTTTGAGAGCGGGGGCCCCTAATGAGCAGTTCTTC; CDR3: CASSLRAGAPNEQFF
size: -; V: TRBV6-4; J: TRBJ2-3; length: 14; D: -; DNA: TGTGCCAGCAGCCCCGGGGGGCTGGCAGATACGCAGTATTTT; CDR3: CASSPGGLADTQYF
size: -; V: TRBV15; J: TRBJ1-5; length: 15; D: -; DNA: TGTGCCACCAGCAGAGGTAGGGGAGGAGGTCAGCCCCAGCATTTT; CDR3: CATSRGRGGGQPQHF
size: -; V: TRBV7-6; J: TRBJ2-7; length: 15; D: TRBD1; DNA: TGTGCCAGCAGCTTAAAAGGACAGGGGAGAAACGAGCAGTACTTC; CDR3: CASSLKGQGRNEQYF
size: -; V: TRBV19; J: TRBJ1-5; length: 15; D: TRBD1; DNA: TGTGCCAGTAGTACTTACAGGGGGCTGGGTCAGCCCCAGCATTTT; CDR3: CASSTYRGLGQPQHF
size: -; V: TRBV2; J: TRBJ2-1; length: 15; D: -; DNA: TGTGCCAGCAGTGGGTCGGGGGGCCCCTACAATGAGCAGTTCTTC; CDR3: CASSGSGGPYNEQFF
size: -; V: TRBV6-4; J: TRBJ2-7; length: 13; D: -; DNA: TGTGCCGGTTGGGGGCCCCAGGGAGACGAGCAGTACTTC; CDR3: CAGWGPQGDEQYF
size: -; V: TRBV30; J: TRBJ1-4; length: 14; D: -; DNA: TGTGCCTGGACGCTCGGCCCCGGAGGCGAAAAACTGTTTTTT; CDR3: CAWTLGPGGEKLFF
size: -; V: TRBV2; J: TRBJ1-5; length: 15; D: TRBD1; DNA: TGTGCCAGCATTCTAGACAGGGTTGGGAATCAGCCCCAGCATTTT; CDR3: CASILDRVGNQPQHF
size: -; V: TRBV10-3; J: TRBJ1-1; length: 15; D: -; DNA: TGTGCCATCAGTGAGTCCGCACAACCGAACACTGAAGCTTTCTTT; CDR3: CAISESAQPNTEAFF
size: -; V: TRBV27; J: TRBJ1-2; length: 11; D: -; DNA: TGTGCCAGCAGAACTGGGGGCGGCTACACCTTC; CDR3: CASRTGGGYTF
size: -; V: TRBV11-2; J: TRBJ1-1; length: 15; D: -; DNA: TGTGCCAGCAGCTTAGGGCCCACAGGGAACACTGAAGCTTTCTTT; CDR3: CASSLGPTGNTEAFF
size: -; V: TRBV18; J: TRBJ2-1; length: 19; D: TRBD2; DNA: TGTGCCAGCTCAGCAAGGCTAGCGGGGGGTCGCCCTTCGACCCCATGGCAGTTCTTC; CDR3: CASSARLAGGRPSTPWQFF
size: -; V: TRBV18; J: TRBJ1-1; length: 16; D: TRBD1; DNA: TGTGCCAGCTCCCTAGGGACAGGGGGCTTATCTTCGGAAGCTTTCTTT; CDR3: CASSLGTGGLSSEAFF
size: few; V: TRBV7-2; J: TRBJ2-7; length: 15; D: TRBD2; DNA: TGTGCCAGCAGCTTAGGCGCTAGCGGGGGTTACGAGCAGTACTTC; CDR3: CASSLGASGGYEQYF
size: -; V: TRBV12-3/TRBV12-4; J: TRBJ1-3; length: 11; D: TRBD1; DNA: TGTGCCAGCAAACAGGGGGACACCATATATTTT; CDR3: CASKQGDTIYF
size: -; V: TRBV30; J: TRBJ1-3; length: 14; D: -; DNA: TGTGCCTGGAGCTCGGGGAGGTCTGGAAACACCATATATTTT; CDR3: CAWSSGRSGNTIYF
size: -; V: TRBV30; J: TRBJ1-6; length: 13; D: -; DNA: TGTGCCTGGGCCCGACTACTCGACTCACCCCTCCACTTT; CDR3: CAWARLLDSPLHF